Included here is one TCR beta chain sequence, with context. Germline CDR1 is GTSNPN and CDR2 is SVGIG (reference sequence). The CDR3 is 13 amino acids. The V end was cut by 0 bases, the J end by 13 bases, with 18 bases between. The study assigned cohorts using participant-reported clinical history. The entry originates in a study of blood T cell repertoires in COVID-19. Study background: T cells, B-cell-depleted T cells, or PBMCs provided the cDNA or gDNA that served as material.

The data were produced by immunoSEQ multiplex PCR, yet TCRdb's version contains in-frame clones alone and is incomplete. The sample records about 100,000 clones, around 85% being singletons. The sequence was collected from a woman in her forties or fifties who had recovered from COVID-19. Sequencing input: PBMCs or T cells enriched from blood (not recorded which). The gene calls are TRBV30 and TRBJ1-2; D is undetermined. In DNA, the CDR3 is TGTGCCTGGAGTGTACAAGCGAGCGTAACAAGCACCTTC. Protein product: CAWSVQASVTSTF. Together with reference TRBV30 and TRBJ1-2, the CDR3 gives the full variable domain: SQTIHQWPATLVQPVGSPLSLECTVEGTSNPNLYWYRQAAGRGLQLLFYSVGIGQISSEVPQNLSASRPQDRQFILSSKKLLLSDSGFYLCAWSVQASVTSTFGSGTRLTVV.